This paragraph reports one T cell receptor (beta chain). Its antigen is undetermined. The CDR3 is 14 residues long. Germline V CDR1 and CDR2: PRHDT, FYEKMQ (reference sequence). Deletions cut 3 bases from V and 6 bases from J, with 11 bases between. Naive CD8 cells lacked CD45RO, underwent positive selection for CCR7 and left out terminally differentiated effector memory CD45RA+ cells. These data belong to a study of shared clonotypes between healthy human individuals. Study findings and constraints: Some clonotypes were shared by all four sorted-subset donors, while others were not shared. The non-shared ones had lower generation probabilities than the shared ones. A handful of donors held 4.5% to 5% of naive CD4 clonotypes in common.

Libraries were prepared by immunoSEQ multiplex PCR; TCRdb keeps only in-frame clonotypes and omits some of them. The sample lists roughly 770,000 clones, 96% occurring once. The clonotype comes from a man aged 25-40 years in good health. Sample: naive CD8+ T cells sorted from blood. The chain is built from TRBV13 and TRBJ2-2; D may be TRBD1 (5 bases). CDR3 sequence reads: CASSFLDSPGELFF. CDR3 in DNA: TGTGCCAGCAGCTTCCTAGACAGCCCCGGGGAGCTGTTTTTT.